A single sample is the source of the 13 T cell receptor beta chains below, sequenced in a study of CD8+ T cells in alopecia areata. Extraction of RNA preceded its reverse transcription into cDNA, which served as the sequencing template. Method: immunoSEQ multiplex PCR; TCRdb's copy keeps in-frame clones and lacks some. The sample lists some 110,000 clones; approximately 59% were seen once. As to treatment: oral pan-JAK inhibitor, 5-10 mg twice daily. Sequenced here: CD8+ T cells sorted from blood, sampled at week 4, from a patient treated with tofacitinib. These receptors all stem from a human donor with alopecia areata.

The chain combines TRBV30 with TRBJ1-5; possible D gene TRBD1, 6 bases. The V end was cut by 0 bases, the J end by 0 bases, with 9 bases between. The germline V gene encodes CDR1 GTSNPN and CDR2 SVGIG (reference sequence). The CDR3 loop spans 15 amino acids. Written as DNA, the CDR3 is TGTGCCTGGAGTGTAAACAGGGATAGCAATCAGCCCCAGCATTTT. Amino acid sequence: CAWSVNRDSNQPQHF.

The rearrangement joins TRBV30 to TRBJ2-1; the D is unclear. V lost 4 bases and J lost 1, with 8 bases in between. CDR3 length: 13 amino acids. Germline CDR1 GTSNPN, CDR2 SVGIG (reference sequence). The CDR3 spells CAWKIGSYNEQFF. The CDR3 DNA is TGTGCCTGGAAGATAGGGTCCTACAATGAGCAGTTCTTC. The full variable domain, rest sourced from reference TRBV30 and TRBJ2-1, is SQTIHQWPATLVQPVGSPLSLECTVEGTSNPNLYWYRQAAGRGLQLLFYSVGIGQISSEVPQNLSASRPQDRQFILSSKKLLLSDSGFYLCAWKIGSYNEQFFGPGTRLTVL.

The CDR3 DNA reads TGCAGCGTTGAAGATCTTCGGGAGGATACGCAGTATTTT. It is translated as CSVEDLREDTQYF. The V and J genes are TRBV29-1 and TRBJ2-3; possibly TRBD2 for D (6 bases). The CDR3 has 13 amino acids. Germline CDR1 is SQVTM and CDR2 is ANQGSEA. V lost 0 bases and J lost 6, with 10 bases in between.

This clone was counted a few times. The chain couples TRBV29-1 to TRBJ2-7; D possibly corresponds to TRBD2 (6 bases). Germline CDR1 reads SQVTM; CDR2 reads ANQGSEA. The CDR3 consists of 13 residues. Between the trimmed V and J ends, which lost 3 bases and 3 bases, there was a span of 12 bases. The chain's CDR3 is CSVEGQDYYEQYF. The CDR3 coding sequence is TGCAGCGTTGAGGGTCAGGACTACTACGAGCAGTACTTC.

CDR3 nucleotides: TGTGCCTGGAACTTCTATAATTCACCCCTCCACTTT. This translates into CAWNFYNSPLHF. V and J are TRBV30 and TRBJ1-6; no clear D. Trimming left V 4 bases short and J 3 bases short, with 4 bases between. There are 12 residues in the CDR3. The germline V gene encodes CDR1 GTSNPN and CDR2 SVGIG (reference sequence).

The rearrangement links TRBV30 to TRBJ2-7; D ambiguous. CDR1 is GTSNPN and CDR2 is SVGIG in the germline V gene (reference sequence). CDR3 size: 14 residues. V lost 0 bases and J lost 0, with 9 bases in between. CDR3 sequence: CAWSVGSFSYEQYF. CDR3 sequence (DNA): TGTGCCTGGAGTGTAGGTAGTTTCTCCTACGAGCAGTACTTC.

The rearrangement uses TRBV29-1 and TRBJ1-1; TRBD1 might be the D (6 bases). Trimming took off 7 bases at V and 3 bases at J, with 12 bases between the two ends. This CDR3 contains 12 residues. Germline CDR1 and CDR2: SQVTM and ANQGSEA. CDR3 sequence reads: CSAQGRDTEAFF. CDR3 coding DNA: TGCAGCGCACAGGGTCGCGACACTGAAGCTTTCTTT.

The genes are TRBV4-1 and TRBJ2-6; tentative D call: TRBD2 (5 bases). Germline lookup yields CDR1 MGHRA and CDR2 YSYEKL. Trimming took 0 bases from V and 0 from J, leaving 9 bases between them. There are 17 residues in the CDR3. The CDR3 sequence: CASSQDWESSGANVLTF. CDR3 DNA: TGCGCCAGCAGCCAAGATTGGGAGTCCTCTGGGGCCAACGTCCTGACTTTC.

The genes are TRBV15 and TRBJ1-1; D ambiguous. The CDR3 totals 13 residues. The germline gives CDR1 LNHNV, CDR2 YYDKDF (reference sequence). V was trimmed by 5 bases and J by 0 bases, leaving 7 bases between them. CDR3 DNA: TGTGCCACCAGCGGACGGTTGAACACTGAAGCTTTCTTT. Residues: CATSGRLNTEAFF.

The CDR3 region has the DNA TGTGCCTGGAGTTGGGCAGGGGACTACGAGCAGTACTTC. Protein sequence: CAWSWAGDYEQYF. The rearrangement joins TRBV30 to TRBJ2-7; TRBD1 might be the D (6 bases). CDR1 and CDR2 from the germline V gene are GTSNPN and SVGIG (reference sequence). CDR3 length: 13 residues. Trimming shortened V by 2 bases and J by 3 bases, and 11 bases separated the two germline ends.

This rearrangement joins TRBV29-1 to TRBJ2-1; the D gene is possibly TRBD1 (6 bases). Looked up from germline, CDR1 is SQVTM and CDR2 is ANQGSEA. CDR3 size: 14 residues. Deletions cut 7 bases from V and 5 bases from J, with 18 bases between. Here the CDR3 DNA reads TGCAGCGCCATCAAGGGGGACCAAAACAATGAGCAGTTCTTC. It encodes CSAIKGDQNNEQFF.

The chain is built from TRBV4-1 and TRBJ2-2; the match to TRBD2 covers 8 bases. Germline V gives CDR1 MGHRA, CDR2 YSYEKL. The CDR3 runs to 15 residues. Losses at the gene ends were 7 bases for V and 1 base for J; bases not matched to a gene: 5. This CDR3 is CASTWSGGNTGELFF. The CDR3 DNA reads as TGCGCCAGCACCTGGAGCGGGGGGAACACCGGGGAGCTGTTTTTT.

This clone is a singleton in its sample. The chain uses TRBV6-5 and TRBJ2-7; D not resolved. Germline V gives CDR1 MNHEY, CDR2 SVGAGI. The CDR3 has 12 residues. Trimming cost V 10 bases and J 6 bases, with 16 bases left between them. The CDR3 DNA reads TGTGCCACCCTCAATTTACCCCTCGAGCAGTACTTC. Translation: CATLNLPLEQYF.